These T cell receptor beta chains were read from a single sample in a study of response to subunit inactivated influenza vaccine. MiXCR, run by TCRdb on the RT-PCR reads, gives a single entry per CDR3 protein. The sample holds roughly 180,000 distinct CDR3 sequences, around 9.2% seen once. The input for sequencing was non-naive T cells sorted from PBMCs, taken on the day of vaccination. Receptors were obtained from a man aged 45-65 years who received an inactivated influenza vaccine. Each CDR3 is given with its conserved first and last residue. The D gene is left open where the match is weak. The listing skips clone size in some rows; elsewhere it reads once, few, many or a size class.

J gene | clone size | V gene | D gene | CDR3 protein | CDR3 DNA
TRBJ2-3 | . | TRBV28 | . | CASSLLIPEREGTDTQYF | TGTGCCAGCAGTTTATTGATCCCCGAAAGAGAGGGGACAGATACGCAGTATTTT
TRBJ2-7 | few | TRBV5-1 | TRBD2 | CASSPRDYSYEQYF | TGCGCCAGCAGCCCGCGGGACTATTCCTACGAGCAGTACTTC
TRBJ2-5 | . | TRBV7-6 | TRBD2 | CASSLVEVAGAETQYF | TGTGCCAGCAGCTTAGTAGAGGTAGCGGGAGCAGAGACCCAGTACTTC
TRBJ2-7 | few | TRBV28 | . | CASSPTADSYEQYF | TGTGCCAGCAGTCCCACGGCGGACTCCTACGAGCAGTACTTC
TRBJ2-2 | . | TRBV6-2/TRBV6-3 | TRBD1 | CASRQQGTNTGELFF | TGTGCCAGCAGGCAACAGGGGACGAACACCGGGGAGCTGTTTTTT
TRBJ2-3 | few | TRBV20-1 | . | CSDRRDTDTQYF | TGCAGTGACCGCCGGGACACAGATACGCAGTATTTT
TRBJ2-2 | few | TRBV20-1 | . | CSGRRQDTGELFF | TGCAGTGGAAGGCGGCAGGACACCGGGGAGCTGTTTTTT
TRBJ1-1 | few | TRBV5-1 | TRBD1 | CASSLAGTGNTEAFF | TGCGCCAGCAGCTTGGCCGGGACAGGGAACACTGAAGCTTTCTTT
TRBJ2-7 | few | TRBV4-1 | . | CASSQDWGYEQYF | TGCGCCAGCAGCCAAGATTGGGGATACGAGCAGTACTTC
TRBJ1-6 | few | TRBV7-8 | . | CASSFLASGSPLHF | TGTGCCAGCAGCTTCTTGGCTAGTGGTTCACCCCTCCACTTT
TRBJ1-2 | . | TRBV11-2 | . | CASSSQQGYYGYTF | TGTGCCAGCAGCTCGCAACAGGGCTACTATGGCTACACCTTC
TRBJ2-1 | many | TRBV7-8 | . | CASSLAREIGNEQFF | TGTGCCAGCAGCTTAGCAAGGGAGATAGGCAATGAGCAGTTCTTC
TRBJ2-6 | . | TRBV6-1 | . | CASSGGSASGANVLTF | TGTGCCAGCAGTGGGGGGTCGGCCTCTGGGGCCAACGTCCTGACTTTC
TRBJ2-1 | many | TRBV5-1 | . | CASSSPGLGYNEQFF | TGCGCCAGCAGCTCTCCGGGACTGGGGTACAATGAGCAGTTCTTC
TRBJ2-7 | many | TRBV5-1 | . | CASSSTGPYEQYF | TGCGCCAGCAGCTCAACAGGGCCCTACGAGCAGTACTTC
TRBJ1-5 | many | TRBV12-3/TRBV12-4 | . | CASTDSFDSNQPQHF | TGTGCCAGCACGGACAGTTTCGATAGCAATCAGCCCCAGCATTTT
TRBJ2-7 | . | TRBV11-2 | TRBD2 | CASSLDERREYDEQYF | TGTGCCAGCAGCTTAGACGAACGGCGGGAGTATGACGAGCAGTACTTC
TRBJ1-1 | few | TRBV29-1 | . | CSVGQDTEAFF | TGCAGCGTTGGGCAGGACACTGAAGCTTTCTTT
TRBJ2-5 | . | TRBV20-1 | . | CSATPLDSQETQYF | TGCAGTGCTACCCCCCTGGACAGCCAAGAGACCCAGTACTTC
TRBJ2-1 | many | TRBV11-3 | . | CASSPRGKTYNEQFF | TGTGCCAGCAGCCCTCGGGGGAAAACCTACAATGAGCAGTTCTTC
TRBJ2-7 | few | TRBV29-1 | . | CSVVGMLSPYEQYF | TGCAGCGTTGTTGGTATGCTCTCACCCTACGAGCAGTACTTC
TRBJ1-2 | . | TRBV5-1 | TRBD1 | CASSATGVEYGYTF | TGCGCCAGCAGCGCGACAGGGGTTGAGTATGGCTACACCTTC
TRBJ2-1 | many | TRBV7-6 | TRBD2 | CASSQRTSGSYEQFF | TGTGCCAGCAGCCAAAGGACTAGCGGGAGTTATGAGCAGTTCTTC
TRBJ2-7 | many | TRBV6-1 | TRBD2 | CASRREGPYEQYF | TGTGCCAGCAGGCGGGAGGGCCCCTACGAGCAGTACTTC
TRBJ1-1 | many | TRBV27 | TRBD1 | CASWTGDWNTEAFF | TGTGCCAGCTGGACAGGGGATTGGAACACTGAAGCTTTCTTT
TRBJ2-1 | . | TRBV7-2 | . | CASSSGPSSYNEQFF | TGTGCCAGCAGCTCCGGCCCGAGCTCCTACAATGAGCAGTTCTTC
TRBJ2-1 | . | TRBV4-2 | . | CASSQVRASEDNEQFF | TGTGCCAGCAGCCAAGTTCGGGCTAGCGAGGACAATGAGCAGTTCTTC
TRBJ2-1 | . | TRBV7-2 | TRBD2 | CASSPTSGGDKFF | TGTGCCAGCAGCCCGACTAGCGGGGGGGATAAGTTCTTC
TRBJ1-2 | few | TRBV6-1 | . | CASSGTVKSYGYTF | TGTGCCAGCAGTGGGACAGTTAAGTCTTATGGCTACACCTTC
TRBJ2-1 | few | TRBV20-1 | TRBD1 | CSARAQGAAAYNEQFF | TGCAGTGCTAGAGCACAGGGGGCCGCGGCCTACAATGAGCAGTTCTTC
TRBJ2-5 | few | TRBV3-1 | . | CASSPQDSQETQYF | TGTGCCAGCAGCCCGCAGGACTCTCAAGAGACCCAGTACTTC
TRBJ2-7 | few | TRBV7-9 | . | CASSLRAVSGEQYF | TGTGCCAGCAGCTTACGGGCAGTATCGGGCGAGCAGTACTTC
TRBJ2-7 | many | TRBV3-1 | . | CASSQGRTPDYEQYF | TGTGCCAGCAGCCAAGGTCGGACGCCCGACTACGAGCAGTACTTC
TRBJ1-3 | many | TRBV7-9 | TRBD1 | CASSRTGGGNTIYF | TGTGCCAGCAGCCGGACAGGGGGAGGAAACACCATATATTTT
TRBJ1-2 | many | TRBV2 | TRBD1 | CASSEGGLIRGQWDYGYTF | TGTGCCAGCAGTGAGGGCGGTTTGATCAGGGGGCAGTGGGACTATGGCTACACCTTC
TRBJ2-7 | . | TRBV20-1 | TRBD2 | CSARVAGGAYEQYF | TGCAGTGCTAGAGTAGCGGGAGGGGCCTACGAGCAGTACTTC
TRBJ2-5 | few | TRBV3-1 | . | CASSQIRLGGQETQYF | TGTGCCAGCAGCCAAATAAGACTAGGAGGGCAAGAGACCCAGTACTTC
TRBJ2-3 | . | TRBV15 | TRBD2 | CATSAGLAGITDTQYF | TGTGCCACCAGCGCTGGACTAGCGGGAATCACAGATACGCAGTATTTT
TRBJ2-7 | . | TRBV20-1 | . | CSARKSPRALTYEQYF | TGCAGTGCTAGAAAGTCTCCACGCGCCCTAACCTACGAGCAGTACTTC
TRBJ2-7 | few | TRBV27 | . | CASSRTVTYEQYF | TGTGCCAGCAGTCGGACAGTCACCTACGAGCAGTACTTC
TRBJ1-5 | . | TRBV3-1 | TRBD1 | CASSQGGGREPQHF | TGTGCCAGCAGCCAAGGAGGGGGCCGGGAACCCCAGCATTTT
TRBJ1-5 | many | TRBV27 | . | CASSLSVWTDQPQHF | TGTGCCAGCAGTTTATCGGTCTGGACCGATCAGCCCCAGCATTTT
TRBJ2-1 | few | TRBV20-1 | TRBD2 | CSARPSGSINEQFF | TGCAGTGCTAGACCTAGCGGGAGTATCAATGAGCAGTTCTTC
TRBJ2-7 | . | TRBV5-6 | TRBD1 | CASSLGTGNYEQYF | TGTGCCAGCAGCTTGGGGACAGGGAACTACGAGCAGTACTTC
TRBJ1-3 | many | TRBV7-8 | . | CASTWAVNSGNTIYF | TGTGCCAGCACTTGGGCGGTCAACTCTGGAAACACCATATATTTT
TRBJ2-2 | many | TRBV4-1 | . | CASSQDFPGGELFF | TGCGCCAGCAGCCAAGACTTCCCCGGGGGGGAGCTGTTTTTT
TRBJ2-1 | many | TRBV9 | TRBD2 | CASSVGSGRISEQFF | TGTGCCAGCAGCGTAGGTAGCGGGAGGATAAGTGAGCAGTTCTTC
TRBJ2-2 | . | TRBV2 | . | CASSDGQGVGELFF | TGTGCCAGCAGTGACGGCCAGGGCGTCGGGGAGCTGTTTTTT
TRBJ1-1 | few | TRBV29-1 | TRBD1 | CSVERGRTNTEAFF | TGCAGCGTTGAGAGGGGGCGGACGAACACTGAAGCTTTCTTT